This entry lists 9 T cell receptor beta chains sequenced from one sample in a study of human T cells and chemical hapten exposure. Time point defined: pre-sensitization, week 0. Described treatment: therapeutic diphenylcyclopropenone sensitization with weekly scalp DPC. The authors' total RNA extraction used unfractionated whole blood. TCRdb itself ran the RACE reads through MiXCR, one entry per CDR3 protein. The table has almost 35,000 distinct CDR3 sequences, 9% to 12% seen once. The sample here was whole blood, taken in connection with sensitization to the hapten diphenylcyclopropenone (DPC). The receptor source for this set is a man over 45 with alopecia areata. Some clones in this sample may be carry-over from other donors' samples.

CDR3 nucleotide sequence: TGCAGTGTGAGACAACCAACCTACGAGCAGTACTTC. Amino acid sequence: CSVRQPTYEQYF. The chain is built from TRBV20-1 and TRBJ2-7; D is uncertain. Germline CDR1 DFQATT, CDR2 SNEGSKA (reference sequence). This CDR3 comprises 12 residues. V was shortened by 7 bases and J by 2 bases, with 12 bases between the two germline ends.

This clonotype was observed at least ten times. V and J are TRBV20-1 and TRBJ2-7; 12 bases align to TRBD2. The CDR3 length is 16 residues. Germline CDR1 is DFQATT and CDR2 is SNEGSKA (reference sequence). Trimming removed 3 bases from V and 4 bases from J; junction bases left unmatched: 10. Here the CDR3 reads CSASASLTSGSYEQYF. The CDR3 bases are TGCAGTGCTAGTGCTAGCCTGACTAGCGGGAGTTACGAGCAGTACTTC.

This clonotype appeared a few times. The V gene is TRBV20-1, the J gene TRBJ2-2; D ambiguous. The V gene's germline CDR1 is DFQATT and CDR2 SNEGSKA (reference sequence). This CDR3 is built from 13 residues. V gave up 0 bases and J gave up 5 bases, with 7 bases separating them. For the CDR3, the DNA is TGCAGTGCTAGAGAAATAAAAACCGGGGAGCTGTTTTTT. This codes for CSAREIKTGELFF.

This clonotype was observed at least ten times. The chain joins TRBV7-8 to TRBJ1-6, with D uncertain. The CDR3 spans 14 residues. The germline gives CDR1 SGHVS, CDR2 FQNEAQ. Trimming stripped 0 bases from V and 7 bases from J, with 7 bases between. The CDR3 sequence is CASSLAPANSPLHF. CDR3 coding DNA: TGTGCCAGCAGCTTAGCGCCCGCCAATTCACCCCTCCACTTT.

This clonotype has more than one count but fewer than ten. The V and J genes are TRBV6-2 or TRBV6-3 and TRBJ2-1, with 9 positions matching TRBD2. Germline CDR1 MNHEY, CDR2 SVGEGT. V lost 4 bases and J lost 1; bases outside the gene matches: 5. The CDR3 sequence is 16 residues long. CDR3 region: CASSSQLAGSYNEQFF. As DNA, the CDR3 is TGTGCCAGCAGTTCCCAACTAGCGGGTTCCTACAATGAGCAGTTCTTC.

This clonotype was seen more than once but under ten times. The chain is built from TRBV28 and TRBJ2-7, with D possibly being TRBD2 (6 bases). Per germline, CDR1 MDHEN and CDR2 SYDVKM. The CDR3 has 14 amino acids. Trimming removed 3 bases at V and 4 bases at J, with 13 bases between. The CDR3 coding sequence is TGTGCCAGCAGTTTTACTGGGGGGAGGTACGAGCAGTACTTC. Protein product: CASSFTGGRYEQYF. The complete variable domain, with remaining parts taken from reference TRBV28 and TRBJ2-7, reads DVKVTQSSRYLVKRTGEKVFLECVQDMDHENMFWYRQDPGLGLRLIYFSYDVKMKEKGDIPEGYSVSREKKERFSLILESASTNQTSMYLCASSFTGGRYEQYFGPGTRLTVT.

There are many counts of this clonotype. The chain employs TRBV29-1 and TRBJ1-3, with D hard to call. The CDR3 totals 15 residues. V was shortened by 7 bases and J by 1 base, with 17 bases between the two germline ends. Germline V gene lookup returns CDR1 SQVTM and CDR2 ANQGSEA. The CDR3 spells CSGAGSDLSGNTIYF. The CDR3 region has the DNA TGCAGCGGCGCCGGGTCGGACTTATCTGGAAACACCATATATTTT.

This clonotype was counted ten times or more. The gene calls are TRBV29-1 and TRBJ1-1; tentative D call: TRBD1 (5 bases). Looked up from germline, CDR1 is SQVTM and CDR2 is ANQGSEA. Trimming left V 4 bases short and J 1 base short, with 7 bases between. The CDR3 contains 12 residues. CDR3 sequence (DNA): TGCAGCGTTGGGGGGAGGAACACTGAAGCTTTCTTT. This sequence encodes CSVGGRNTEAFF. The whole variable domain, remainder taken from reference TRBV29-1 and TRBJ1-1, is SAVISQKPSRDICQRGTSLTIQCQVDSQVTMMFWYRQQPGQSLTLIATANQGSEATYESGFVIDKFPISRPNLTFSTLTVSNMSPEDSSIYLCSVGGRNTEAFFGQGTRLTVV.

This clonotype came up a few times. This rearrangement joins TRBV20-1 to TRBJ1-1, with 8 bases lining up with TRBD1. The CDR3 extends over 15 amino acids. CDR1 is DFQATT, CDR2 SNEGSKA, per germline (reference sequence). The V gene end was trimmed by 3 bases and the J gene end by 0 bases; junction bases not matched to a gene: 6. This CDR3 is CSASEHRGVNTEAFF. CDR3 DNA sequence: TGCAGTGCTAGCGAACACAGGGGGGTGAACACTGAAGCTTTCTTT.